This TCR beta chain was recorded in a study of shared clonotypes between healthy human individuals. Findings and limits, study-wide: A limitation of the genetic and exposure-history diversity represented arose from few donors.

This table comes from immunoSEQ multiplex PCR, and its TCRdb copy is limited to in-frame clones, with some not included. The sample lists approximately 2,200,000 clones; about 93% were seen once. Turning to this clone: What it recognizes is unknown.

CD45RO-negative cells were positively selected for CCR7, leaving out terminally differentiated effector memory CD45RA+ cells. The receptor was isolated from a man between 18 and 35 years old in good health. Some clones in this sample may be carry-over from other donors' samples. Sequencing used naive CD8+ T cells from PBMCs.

This CDR3 reads CASGATSISSYNEQFF. The CDR3 bases are TGCGCCAGCGGCGCTACCTCCATCAGCTCCTACAATGAGCAGTTCTTC. The rearrangement links TRBV23-1 to TRBJ2-1, with D unresolved. TRBV23-1 carries the ORF label, with uncertain function. Deletions cut 8 bases from V and 0 bases from J, with 17 bases between. CDR3 size: 16 residues.